This record concerns one T cell receptor beta chain sequence. Its antigen is still unknown. One to two pinch biopsies were taken from the rectum during colonoscopy. The data belong to a study of pediatric ulcerative colitis. The CDR3 contains 18 residues. Here immunoSEQ multiplex PCR was the method, and the copy in TCRdb shows in-frame clones only, minus some. The repertoire consists of approximately 17,000 clones, with about 80% occurring once and the leading ten covering around 6.9%. Study outcomes and limitations: A couple of rectal CDR3 clonotypes occurred in all ulcerative colitis patients. Ulcerative colitis patients shared more blood-rectal clones than controls.

The V and J genes are TRBV21-1 and TRBJ1-5; TRBD1 is taken as the D call from the table, unchecked against the DNA. TRBV21-1 is tagged as a pseudogene. The origin of this receptor is a boy aged 5-17 years who was a control in a study of pediatric ulcerative colitis. The sample taken for sequencing was gut tissue. DNA of the CDR3: TGTGCCAGCAGCAAAGATCACAGGAGGGGGCGAAGCAATCAGCCCCAGCATTTT. This translates into CASSKDHRRGRSNQPQHF.